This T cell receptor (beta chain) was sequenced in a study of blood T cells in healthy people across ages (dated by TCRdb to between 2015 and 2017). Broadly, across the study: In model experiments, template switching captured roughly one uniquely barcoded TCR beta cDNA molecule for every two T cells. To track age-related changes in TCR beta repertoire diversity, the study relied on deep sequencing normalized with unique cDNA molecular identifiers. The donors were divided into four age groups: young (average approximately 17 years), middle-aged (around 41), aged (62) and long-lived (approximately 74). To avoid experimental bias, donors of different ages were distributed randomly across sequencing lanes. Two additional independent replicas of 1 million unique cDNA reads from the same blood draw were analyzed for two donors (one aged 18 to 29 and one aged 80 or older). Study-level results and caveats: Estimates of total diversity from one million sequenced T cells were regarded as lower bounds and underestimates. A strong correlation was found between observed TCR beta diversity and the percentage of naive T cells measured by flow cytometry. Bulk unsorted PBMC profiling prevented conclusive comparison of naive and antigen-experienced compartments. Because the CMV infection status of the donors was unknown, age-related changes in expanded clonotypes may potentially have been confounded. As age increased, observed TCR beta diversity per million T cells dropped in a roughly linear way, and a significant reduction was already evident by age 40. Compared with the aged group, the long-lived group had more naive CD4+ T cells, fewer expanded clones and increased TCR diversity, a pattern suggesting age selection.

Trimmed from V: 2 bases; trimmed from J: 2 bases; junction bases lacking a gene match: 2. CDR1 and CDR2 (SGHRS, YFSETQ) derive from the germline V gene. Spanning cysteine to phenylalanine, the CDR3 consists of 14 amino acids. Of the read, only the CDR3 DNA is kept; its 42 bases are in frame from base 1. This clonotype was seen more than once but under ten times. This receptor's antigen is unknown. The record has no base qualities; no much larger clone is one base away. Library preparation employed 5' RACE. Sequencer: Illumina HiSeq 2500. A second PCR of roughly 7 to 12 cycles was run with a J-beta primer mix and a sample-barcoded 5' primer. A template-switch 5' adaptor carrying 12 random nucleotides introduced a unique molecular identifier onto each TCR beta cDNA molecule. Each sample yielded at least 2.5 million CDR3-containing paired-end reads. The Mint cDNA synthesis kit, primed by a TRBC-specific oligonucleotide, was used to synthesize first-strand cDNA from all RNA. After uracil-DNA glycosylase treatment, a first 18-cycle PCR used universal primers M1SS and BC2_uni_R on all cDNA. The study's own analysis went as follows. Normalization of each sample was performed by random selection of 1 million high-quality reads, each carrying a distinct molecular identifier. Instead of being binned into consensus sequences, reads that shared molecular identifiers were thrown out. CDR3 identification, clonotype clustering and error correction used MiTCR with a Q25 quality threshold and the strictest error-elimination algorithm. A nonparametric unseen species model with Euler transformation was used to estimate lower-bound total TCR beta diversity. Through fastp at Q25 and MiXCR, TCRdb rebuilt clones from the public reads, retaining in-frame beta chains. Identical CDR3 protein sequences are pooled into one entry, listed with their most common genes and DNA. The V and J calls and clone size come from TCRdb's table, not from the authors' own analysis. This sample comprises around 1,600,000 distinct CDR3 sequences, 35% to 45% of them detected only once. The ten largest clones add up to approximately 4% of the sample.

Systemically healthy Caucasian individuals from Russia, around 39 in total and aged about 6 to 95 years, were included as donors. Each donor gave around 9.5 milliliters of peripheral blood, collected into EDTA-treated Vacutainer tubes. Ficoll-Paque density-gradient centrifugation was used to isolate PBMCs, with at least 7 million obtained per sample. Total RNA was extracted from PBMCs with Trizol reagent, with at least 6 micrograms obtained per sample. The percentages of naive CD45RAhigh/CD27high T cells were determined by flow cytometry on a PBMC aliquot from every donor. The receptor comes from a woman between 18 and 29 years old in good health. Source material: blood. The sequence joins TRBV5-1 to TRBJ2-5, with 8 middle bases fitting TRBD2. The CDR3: CASSLRGGQETQYF. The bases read TGCGCCAGCAGCTTACGGGGGGGTCAAGAGACCCAGTACTTC.